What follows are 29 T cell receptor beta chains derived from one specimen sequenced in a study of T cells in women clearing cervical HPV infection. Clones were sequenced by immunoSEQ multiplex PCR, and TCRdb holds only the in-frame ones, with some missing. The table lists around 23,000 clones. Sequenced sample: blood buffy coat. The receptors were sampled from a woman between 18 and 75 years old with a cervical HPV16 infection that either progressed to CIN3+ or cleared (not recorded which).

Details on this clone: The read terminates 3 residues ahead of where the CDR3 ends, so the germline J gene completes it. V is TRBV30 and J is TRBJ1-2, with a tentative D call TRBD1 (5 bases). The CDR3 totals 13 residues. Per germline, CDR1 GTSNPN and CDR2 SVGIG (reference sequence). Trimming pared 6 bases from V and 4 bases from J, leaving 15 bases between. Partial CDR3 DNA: TGTGCCTGTCCCCGACGGGGACTCTATGGC. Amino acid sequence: CACPRRGLYG. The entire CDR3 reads CACPRRGLYGYTF.

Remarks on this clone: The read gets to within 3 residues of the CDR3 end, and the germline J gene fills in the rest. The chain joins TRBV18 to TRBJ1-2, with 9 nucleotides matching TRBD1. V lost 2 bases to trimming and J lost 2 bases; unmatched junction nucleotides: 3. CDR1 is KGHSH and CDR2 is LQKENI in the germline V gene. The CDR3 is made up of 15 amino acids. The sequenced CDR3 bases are TGTGCCAGCTCACCATACAGGGGGCAGAACTATGGC. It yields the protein CASSPYRGQNYG. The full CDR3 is CASSPYRGQNYGYTF.

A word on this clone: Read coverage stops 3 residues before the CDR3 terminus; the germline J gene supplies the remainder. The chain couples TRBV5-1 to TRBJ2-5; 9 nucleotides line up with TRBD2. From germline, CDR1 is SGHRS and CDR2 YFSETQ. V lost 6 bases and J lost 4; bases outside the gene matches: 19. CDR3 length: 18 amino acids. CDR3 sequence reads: CASKRANGRGGPGETQYF. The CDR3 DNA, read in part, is TGCGCCAGCAAAAGGGCTAATGGGCGGGGGGGCCCCGGAGAGACC.

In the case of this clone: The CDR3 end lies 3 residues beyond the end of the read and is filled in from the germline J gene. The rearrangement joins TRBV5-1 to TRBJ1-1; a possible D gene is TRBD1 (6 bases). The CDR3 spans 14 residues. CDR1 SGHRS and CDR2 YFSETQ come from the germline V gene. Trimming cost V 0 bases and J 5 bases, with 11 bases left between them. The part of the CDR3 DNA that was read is TGCGCCAGCAGCTTGGGGCAGGGGTTGACTGAA. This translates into CASSLGQGLTE. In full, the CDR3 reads CASSLGQGLTEAFF. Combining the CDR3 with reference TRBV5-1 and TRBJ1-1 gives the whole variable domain KAGVTQTPRYLIKTRGQQVTLSCSPISGHRSVSWYQQTPGQGLQFLFEYFSETQRNKGNFPGRFSGRQFSNSRSEMNVSTLELGDSALYLCASSLGQGLTEAFFGQGTRLTVV.

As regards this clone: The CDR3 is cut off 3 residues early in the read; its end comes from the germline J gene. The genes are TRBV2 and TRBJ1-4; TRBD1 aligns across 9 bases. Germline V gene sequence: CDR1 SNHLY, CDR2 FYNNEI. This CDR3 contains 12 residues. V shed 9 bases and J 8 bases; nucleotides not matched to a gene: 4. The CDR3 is CASRDRAEKLFF. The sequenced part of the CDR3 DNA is TGTGCCAGTCGGGACAGGGCGGAAAAA.

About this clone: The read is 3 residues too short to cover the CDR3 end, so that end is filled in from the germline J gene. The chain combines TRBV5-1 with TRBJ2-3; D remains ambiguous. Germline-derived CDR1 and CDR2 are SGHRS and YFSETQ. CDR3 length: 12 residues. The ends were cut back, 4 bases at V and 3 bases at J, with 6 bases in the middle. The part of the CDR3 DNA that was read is TGCGCCAGCAGCGAAGGGACAGATACG. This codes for CASSEGTDT. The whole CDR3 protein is CASSEGTDTQYF.

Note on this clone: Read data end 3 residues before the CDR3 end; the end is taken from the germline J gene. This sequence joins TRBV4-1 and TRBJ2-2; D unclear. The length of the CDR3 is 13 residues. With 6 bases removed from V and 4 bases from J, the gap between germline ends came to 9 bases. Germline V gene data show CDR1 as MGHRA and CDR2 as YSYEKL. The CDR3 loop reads CASSRLVTGELFF. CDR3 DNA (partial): TGCGCCAGCAGTCGACTCGTCACCGGGGAG.

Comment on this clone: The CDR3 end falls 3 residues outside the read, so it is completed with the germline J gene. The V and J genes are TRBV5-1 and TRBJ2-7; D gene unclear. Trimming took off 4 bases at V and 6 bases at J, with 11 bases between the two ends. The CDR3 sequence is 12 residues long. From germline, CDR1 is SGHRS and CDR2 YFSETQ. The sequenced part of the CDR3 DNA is TGCGCCAGCAGCAGGGTCGAAGGCGAG. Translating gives CASSRVEGE. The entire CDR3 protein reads CASSRVEGEQYF.

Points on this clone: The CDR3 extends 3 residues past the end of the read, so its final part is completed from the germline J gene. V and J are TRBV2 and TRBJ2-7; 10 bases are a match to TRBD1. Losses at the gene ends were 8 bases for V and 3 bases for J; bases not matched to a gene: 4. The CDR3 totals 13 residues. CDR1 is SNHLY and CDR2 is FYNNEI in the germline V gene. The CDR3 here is CASVWDRGYEQYF. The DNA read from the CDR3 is TGTGCCAGCGTCTGGGACAGGGGCTACGAG.

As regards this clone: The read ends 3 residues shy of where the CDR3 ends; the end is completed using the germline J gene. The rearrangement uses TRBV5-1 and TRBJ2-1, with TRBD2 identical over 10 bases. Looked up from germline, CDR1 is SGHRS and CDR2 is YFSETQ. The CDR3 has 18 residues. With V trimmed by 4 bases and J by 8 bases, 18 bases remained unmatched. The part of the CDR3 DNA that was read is TGCGCCAGCAGCCTCGGGGCTAGCGGGAGTCAAAGTGTCTATGAG. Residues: CASSLGASGSQSVYE. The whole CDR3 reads CASSLGASGSQSVYEQFF. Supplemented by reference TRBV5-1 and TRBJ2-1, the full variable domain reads KAGVTQTPRYLIKTRGQQVTLSCSPISGHRSVSWYQQTPGQGLQFLFEYFSETQRNKGNFPGRFSGRQFSNSRSEMNVSTLELGDSALYLCASSLGASGSQSVYEQFFGPGTRLTVL.

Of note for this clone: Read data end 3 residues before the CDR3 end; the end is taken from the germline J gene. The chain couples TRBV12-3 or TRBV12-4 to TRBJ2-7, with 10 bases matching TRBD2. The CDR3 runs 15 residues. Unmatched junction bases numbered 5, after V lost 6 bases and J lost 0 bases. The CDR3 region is CASSISGGSSYEQYF. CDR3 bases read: TGTGCCAGCAGCATTAGCGGGGGGAGCTCCTACGAG.

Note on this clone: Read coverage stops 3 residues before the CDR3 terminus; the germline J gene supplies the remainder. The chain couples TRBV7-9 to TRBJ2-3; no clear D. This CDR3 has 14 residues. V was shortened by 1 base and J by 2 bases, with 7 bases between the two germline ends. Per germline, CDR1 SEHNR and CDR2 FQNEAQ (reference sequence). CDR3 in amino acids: CASSLGAVTDTQYF. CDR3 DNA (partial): TGTGCCAGCAGCTTAGGTGCGGTCACAGATACG.

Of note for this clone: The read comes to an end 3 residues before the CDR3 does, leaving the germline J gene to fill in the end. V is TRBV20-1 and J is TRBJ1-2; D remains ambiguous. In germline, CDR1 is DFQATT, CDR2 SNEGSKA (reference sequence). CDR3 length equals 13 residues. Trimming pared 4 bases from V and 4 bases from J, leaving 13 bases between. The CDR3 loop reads CSANTQIPYGYTF. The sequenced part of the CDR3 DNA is TGCAGTGCTAATACGCAGATCCCCTATGGC.

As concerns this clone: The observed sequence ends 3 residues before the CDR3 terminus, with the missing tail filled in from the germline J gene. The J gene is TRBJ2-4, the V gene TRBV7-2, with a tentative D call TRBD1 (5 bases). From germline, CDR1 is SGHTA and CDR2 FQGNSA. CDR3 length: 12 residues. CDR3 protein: CASSASGHLQYF. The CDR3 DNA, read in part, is TGTGCCAGCAGCGCTTCCGGACATCTT. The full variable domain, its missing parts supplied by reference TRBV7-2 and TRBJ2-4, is GAGVSQSPSNKVTEKGKDVELRCDPISGHTALYWYRQSLGQGLEFLIYFQGNSAPDKSGLPSDRFSAERTGGSVSTLTIQRTQQEDSAVYLCASSASGHLQYFGAGTRLSVL.

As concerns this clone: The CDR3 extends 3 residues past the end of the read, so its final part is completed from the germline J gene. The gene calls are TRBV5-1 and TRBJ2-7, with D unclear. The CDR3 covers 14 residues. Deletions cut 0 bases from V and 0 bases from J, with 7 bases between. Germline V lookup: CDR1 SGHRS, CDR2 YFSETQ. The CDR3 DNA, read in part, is TGCGCCAGCAGCTTGGTCCCCTCCTCCTACGAG. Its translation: CASSLVPSSYE. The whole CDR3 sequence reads CASSLVPSSYEQYF. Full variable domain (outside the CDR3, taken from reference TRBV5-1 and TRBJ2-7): KAGVTQTPRYLIKTRGQQVTLSCSPISGHRSVSWYQQTPGQGLQFLFEYFSETQRNKGNFPGRFSGRQFSNSRSEMNVSTLELGDSALYLCASSLVPSSYEQYFGPGTRLTVT.

This chain's CDR3 is CASSPPSGGEQYF. CDR3 DNA, as far as it was read: TGTGCCAGCAGCCCCCCGTCCGGGGGCGAG. The chain combines TRBV7-9 with TRBJ2-7; the D gene is possibly TRBD2 (6 bases). The missing CDR3 end, 3 residues past where the read stops, is filled in from the germline J gene. The V gene's germline CDR1 is SEHNR and CDR2 FQNEAQ (reference sequence). The CDR3 runs 13 residues. Trimming cost V 5 bases and J 6 bases, with 14 bases left between them.

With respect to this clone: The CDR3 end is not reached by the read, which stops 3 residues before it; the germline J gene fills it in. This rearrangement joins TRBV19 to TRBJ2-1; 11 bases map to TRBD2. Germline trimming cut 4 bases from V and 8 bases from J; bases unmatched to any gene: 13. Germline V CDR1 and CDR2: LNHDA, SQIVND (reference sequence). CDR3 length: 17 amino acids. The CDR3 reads CASSTALAGGLRHEQFF. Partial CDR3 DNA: TGTGCCAGTAGTACTGCCTTAGCGGGGGGGCTTCGTCATGAG.

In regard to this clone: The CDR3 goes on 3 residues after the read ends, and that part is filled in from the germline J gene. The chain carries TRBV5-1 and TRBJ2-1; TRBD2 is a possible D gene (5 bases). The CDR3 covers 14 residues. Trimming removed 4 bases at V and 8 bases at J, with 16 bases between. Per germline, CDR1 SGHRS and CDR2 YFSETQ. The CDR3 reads CASSESPARDEQFF. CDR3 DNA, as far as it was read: TGCGCCAGCAGCGAATCCCCCGCGCGGGATGAG.

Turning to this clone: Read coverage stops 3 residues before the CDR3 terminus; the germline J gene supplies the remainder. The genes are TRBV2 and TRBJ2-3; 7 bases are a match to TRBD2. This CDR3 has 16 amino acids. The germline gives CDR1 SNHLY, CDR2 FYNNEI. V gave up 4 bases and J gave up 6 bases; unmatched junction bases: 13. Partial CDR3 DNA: TGTGCCAGCAGTGTCATGGGGGGGACGGAGGAGGATACG. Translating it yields CASSVMGGTEEDT. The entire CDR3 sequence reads CASSVMGGTEEDTQYF.

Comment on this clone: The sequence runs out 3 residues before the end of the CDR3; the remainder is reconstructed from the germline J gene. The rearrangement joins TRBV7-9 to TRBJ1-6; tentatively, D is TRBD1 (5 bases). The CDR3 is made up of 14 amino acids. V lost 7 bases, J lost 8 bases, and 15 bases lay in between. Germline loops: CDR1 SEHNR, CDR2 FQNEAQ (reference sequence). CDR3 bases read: TGTGCCAGCACCTTGGACATTGCTCATTCACCC. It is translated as CASTLDIAHSP. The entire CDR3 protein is CASTLDIAHSPLHF.

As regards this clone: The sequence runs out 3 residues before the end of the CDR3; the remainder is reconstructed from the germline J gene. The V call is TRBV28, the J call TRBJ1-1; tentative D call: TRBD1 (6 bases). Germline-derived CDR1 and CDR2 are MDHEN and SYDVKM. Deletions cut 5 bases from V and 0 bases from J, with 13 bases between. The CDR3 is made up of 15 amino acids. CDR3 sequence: CASSLEDSMNTEAFF. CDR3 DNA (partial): TGTGCCAGCAGTCTAGAGGACAGCATGAACACTGAA.

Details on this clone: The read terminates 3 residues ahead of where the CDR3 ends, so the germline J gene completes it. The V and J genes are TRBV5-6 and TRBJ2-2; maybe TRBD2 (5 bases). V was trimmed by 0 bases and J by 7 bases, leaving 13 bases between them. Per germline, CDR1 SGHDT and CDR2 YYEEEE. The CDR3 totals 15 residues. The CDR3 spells CASSLGGPLRGELFF. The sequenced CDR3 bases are TGTGCCAGCAGCTTGGGAGGGCCACTGCGCGGGGAG.

The CDR3 bases that were read are TGTGCCAGCAAACGAGAGGACAGGGTTGGGGAA. The encoded protein is CASKREDRVGE. The CDR3 reads in full as CASKREDRVGELFF. The rearrangement uses TRBV2 and TRBJ1-4; 8 positions agree with TRBD1. The CDR3 end lies 3 residues beyond the end of the read and is filled in from the germline J gene. The CDR3 extends over 14 amino acids. CDR1 and CDR2 (germline): SNHLY, FYNNEI.

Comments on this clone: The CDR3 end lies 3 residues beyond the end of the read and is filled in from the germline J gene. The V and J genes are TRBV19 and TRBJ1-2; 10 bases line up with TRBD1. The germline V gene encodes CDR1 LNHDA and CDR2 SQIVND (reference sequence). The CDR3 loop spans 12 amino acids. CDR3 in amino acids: CASGDRGYDYTF. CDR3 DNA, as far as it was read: TGTGCCAGTGGGGACAGGGGTTACGAC.

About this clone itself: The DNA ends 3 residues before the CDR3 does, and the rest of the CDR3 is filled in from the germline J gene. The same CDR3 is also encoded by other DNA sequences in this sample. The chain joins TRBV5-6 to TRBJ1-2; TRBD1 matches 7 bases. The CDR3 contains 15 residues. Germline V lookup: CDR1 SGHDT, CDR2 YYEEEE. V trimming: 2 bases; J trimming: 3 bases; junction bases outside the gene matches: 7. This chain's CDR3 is CASSLQGKWDYGYTF. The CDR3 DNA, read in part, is TGTGCCAGCAGCTTACAGGGGAAGTGGGACTATGGC.

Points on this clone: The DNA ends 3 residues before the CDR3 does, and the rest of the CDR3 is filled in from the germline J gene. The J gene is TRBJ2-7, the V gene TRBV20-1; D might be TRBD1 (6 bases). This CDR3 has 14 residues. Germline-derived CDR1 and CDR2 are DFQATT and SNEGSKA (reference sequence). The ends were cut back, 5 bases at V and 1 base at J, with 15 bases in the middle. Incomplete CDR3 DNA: TGCAGTGCTGGTTACCAGGGGCCGTCCTACGAG. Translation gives CSAGYQGPSYE. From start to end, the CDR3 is CSAGYQGPSYEQYF.

The CDR3 DNA, read in part, is TGCAGTGCTCACACACGAAGCTCTGGAAACACC. Translated: CSAHTRSSGNT. From start to end, the CDR3 is CSAHTRSSGNTIYF. The chain has TRBV20-1 and TRBJ1-3; the D is unclear. Sequencing ends 3 residues short of the CDR3 end; the germline J gene provides the rest. Trimming shortened V by 5 bases and J by 0 bases, and 11 bases separated the two germline ends. The CDR3 is made up of 14 amino acids. In germline, CDR1 is DFQATT, CDR2 SNEGSKA (reference sequence).

The CDR3 loop is CASSQPGGHGAYNEQFF. CDR3 bases read: TGTGCCAGCAGTCAACCAGGGGGACACGGGGCCTACAATGAG. The J gene is TRBJ2-1, the V gene TRBV14; 7 bases are a match to TRBD1. The read is 3 residues too short to cover the CDR3 end, so that end is filled in from the germline J gene. The CDR3 runs 17 residues. Germline V CDR1 and CDR2: SGHDN, FVKESK. Trimming removed 6 bases from V and 2 bases from J; junction bases left unmatched: 13.

The sequenced part of the CDR3 DNA is TGCGCCAGCAGCCCCGGGACTAGCGGGGACCGCACAGATACG. Translating gives CASSPGTSGDRTDT. The complete CDR3 reads CASSPGTSGDRTDTQYF. This chain connects TRBV5-1 to TRBJ2-3; 13 nucleotides align to TRBD2. The read is 3 residues too short to cover the CDR3 end, so that end is filled in from the germline J gene. This CDR3 has 17 residues. CDR1 is SGHRS and CDR2 is YFSETQ in the germline V gene. With 4 bases clipped from V and 1 base from J, the junction kept 6 bases outside the gene matches.